These T cell receptor beta chains were read from a single sample in a study of blood T cell repertoires in COVID-19. The assay was immunoSEQ multiplex PCR, and TCRdb's table has in-frame clones only and misses some. The sample lists 200,000 to 250,000 clones, 82% seen once, with 15% in the top ten. Sequencing was done on a sample of PBMCs or T cells enriched from blood (not recorded which). The receptors originated from a man in his forties who had recovered from COVID-19. Each CDR3 is given with its conserved first and last residue. The D gene is left open where the match is weak. Expanded clones are given a class, and other clones once, few, many or no size at all.

D	size	V	J	CDR3	DNA
TRBD2	-	TRBV4-3	TRBJ2-3	CASSQDPDKIAGGNTQYF	TGCGCCAGCAGCCAAGACCCCGACAAGATAGCGGGGGGTAATACGCAGTATTTT
-	-	TRBV5-4	TRBJ2-1	CASSLDGGSLSNEQFF	TGTGCCAGCAGCTTGGACGGCGGGTCTCTGTCCAATGAGCAGTTCTTC
-	few	TRBV5-6	TRBJ2-1	CASRRWSGGGREQFF	TGTGCCAGCCGAAGGTGGTCGGGGGGCGGCAGAGAGCAGTTCTTC
-	-	TRBV5-4	TRBJ2-5	CASSLGTSQETQYF	TGTGCCAGCAGCTTGGGGACTTCTCAAGAGACCCAGTACTTC
-	few	TRBV27	TRBJ2-3	CASGHPYTQYF	TGTGCCAGCGGACATCCTTATACGCAGTATTTT
TRBD2	-	TRBV4-2	TRBJ2-2	CASSPYTGTSTTGELFF	TGTGCCAGCAGCCCATATACCGGGACTAGCACGACCGGGGAGCTGTTTTTT
-	-	TRBV28	TRBJ1-2	CASSFPTAFYGYTF	TGTGCCAGCAGTTTCCCGACAGCTTTTTATGGCTACACCTTC
TRBD1	-	TRBV15	TRBJ1-1	CATTQGLRPEAFF	TGTGCCACCACACAGGGGTTGAGGCCTGAAGCTTTCTTT
-	-	TRBV5-1	TRBJ2-3	CASRKVRGDVPDTQYF	TGCGCCAGCAGGAAGGTCCGGGGAGACGTGCCCGATACGCAGTATTTT
-	-	TRBV19	TRBJ1-5	CASSIVTGLGQPQHF	TGTGCCAGTAGTATAGTAACAGGGCTCGGGCAGCCCCAGCATTTT
-	-	TRBV30	TRBJ1-2	CGRDEGYGYTF	TGTGGCCGCGATGAGGGCTATGGCTACACCTTC
TRBD1	-	TRBV5-6	TRBJ1-4	CASSLNVGGASAWDEKLFF	TGTGCCAGCAGCTTGAATGTAGGGGGCGCGTCCGCCTGGGACGAAAAACTGTTTTTT
TRBD2	-	TRBV19	TRBJ2-3	CASSTRAGRITDTQYF	TGTGCCAGTAGTACTCGAGCGGGGCGGATCACAGATACGCAGTATTTT
TRBD2	-	TRBV7-2	TRBJ2-3	CASSAETSGGADTQYF	TGTGCCAGCAGCGCGGAGACTAGCGGGGGGGCAGATACGCAGTATTTT
-	-	TRBV11-1	TRBJ2-2	CASSLWDFNTGELFF	TGTGCCAGCAGCTTGTGGGACTTTAACACCGGGGAGCTGTTTTTT
TRBD1	-	TRBV6-5	TRBJ1-4	CASRPQGASEKLFF	TGTGCCAGCAGACCACAGGGGGCAAGCGAAAAACTGTTTTTT
TRBD2	-	TRBV5-4	TRBJ2-7	CASSPGGEVHYEQYF	TGTGCCAGCAGCCCCGGGGGGGAGGTCCACTACGAGCAGTACTTC
-	-	TRBV25-1	TRBJ1-4	CASSESGSVGEKLFF	TGTGCCAGCAGTGAATCCGGGTCAGTAGGTGAAAAACTGTTTTTT
TRBD2	-	TRBV6-5	TRBJ2-7	CASRLAGGPEEQYF	TGTGCCAGCAGGTTAGCGGGAGGGCCGGAAGAGCAGTACTTC
TRBD1	-	TRBV29-1	TRBJ1-2	CSVDGGWGQTNYGYTF	TGCAGCGTTGACGGTGGATGGGGACAGACTAACTATGGCTACACCTTC
TRBD1	once	TRBV28	TRBJ2-2	CASSSQMGQGDGYLTPNTGELFF	TGTGCCAGCAGTTCACAAATGGGACAGGGCGACGGATACCTAACCCCGAACACCGGGGAGCTGTTTTTT
TRBD2	few	TRBV3-1/TRBV3-2	TRBJ2-2	CASSSRLAGELFF	TGTGCCAGCAGCTCCCGACTAGCTGGGGAGCTGTTTTTT
-	-	TRBV9	TRBJ2-7	CASSPRLGASYEQYF	TGTGCCAGCAGCCCCCGATTAGGGGCCTCCTACGAGCAGTACTTC
-	-	TRBV7-9	TRBJ2-3	CASSLDGDTQYF	TGTGCCAGCAGCTTAGACGGAGATACGCAGTATTTT
-	-	TRBV7-2	TRBJ1-5	CASQLRQGTSQPQHF	TGTGCCAGCCAGCTAAGGCAGGGGACGAGTCAGCCCCAGCATTTT
TRBD1	-	TRBV11-3	TRBJ2-7	CASSLNQGASYEQYF	TGTGCCAGCAGCTTAAACCAGGGGGCCTCCTACGAGCAGTACTTC
-	-	TRBV18	TRBJ2-7	CASSPAGDEQYF	TGTGCCAGCTCACCGGCAGGGGACGAGCAGTACTTC
TRBD1	-	TRBV30	TRBJ1-1	CAWGGQGAEAFF	TGTGCCTGGGGCGGACAGGGGGCTGAAGCTTTCTTT
-	few	TRBV30	TRBJ1-5	CAWSVQGGQPQHF	TGTGCCTGGAGCGTACAGGGAGGGCAGCCCCAGCATTTT
-	few	TRBV5-4	TRBJ1-6	CASSLVATHNSPLHF	TGTGCCAGCAGCTTGGTGGCGACACATAATTCACCCCTCCACTTT
-	-	TRBV18	TRBJ1-3	CASSQDSGNTIYF	TGTGCCAGCTCTCAGGACAGTGGAAACACCATATATTTT
TRBD1	-	TRBV19	TRBJ1-2	CATQRTGSNYGYTF	TGTGCCACGCAAAGGACAGGGAGTAACTATGGCTACACCTTC
TRBD1	-	TRBV27	TRBJ1-5	CASSGAGGARGNQPQHF	TGTGCCAGCTCCGGGGCAGGGGGCGCAAGGGGCAATCAGCCCCAGCATTTT
-	-	TRBV7-2	TRBJ2-1	CASSFSWRGNEQFF	TGTGCCAGCAGCTTCAGCTGGCGGGGCAATGAGCAGTTCTTC
TRBD2	-	TRBV6-2/TRBV6-3	TRBJ2-1	CASSYQAGGQFF	TGTGCCAGCAGTTACCAAGCGGGGGGGCAGTTCTTC
-	-	TRBV6-4	TRBJ2-1	CASSSLLAKSYNEQFF	TGTGCCAGCAGCTCTCTCCTAGCTAAGTCCTACAATGAGCAGTTCTTC
-	-	TRBV5-4	TRBJ2-2	CASSPGGDTGTGELFF	TGTGCCAGCAGCCCCGGGGGTGATACGGGGACCGGGGAGCTGTTTTTT
TRBD2	-	TRBV5-4	TRBJ2-7	CASSQGLAETYEQYF	TGTGCCAGCAGCCAGGGACTAGCGGAAACCTACGAGCAGTACTTC
TRBD2	-	TRBV28	TRBJ2-1	CASSLGLAGLRSYNEQFF	TGTGCCAGCAGTTTGGGACTAGCGGGGTTACGCTCCTACAATGAGCAGTTCTTC
TRBD1	few	TRBV7-8	TRBJ1-6	CASSRDRGHNSPLHF	TGTGCCAGCAGCCGAGACAGGGGACATAATTCACCCCTCCACTTT
-	-	TRBV18	TRBJ2-3	CASSPVDYLADTQYF	TGTGCCAGCTCACCGGTGGACTACTTAGCTGATACGCAGTATTTT
TRBD2	-	TRBV29-1	TRBJ2-3	CSGSSGGPGDTQYF	TGCAGCGGATCTAGCGGGGGGCCAGGAGATACGCAGTATTTT
TRBD2	-	TRBV2	TRBJ2-3	CASWTSGGGSSTDTQYF	TGTGCCAGCTGGACTAGCGGGGGGGGCTCTAGCACAGATACGCAGTATTTT
-	many	TRBV24-1	TRBJ1-5	CATPDSFYQPQHF	TGTGCCACCCCGGACAGTTTTTATCAGCCCCAGCATTTT
-	-	TRBV7-3	TRBJ2-2	CASGGGGELFF	TGTGCCAGTGGGGGAGGCGGGGAGCTGTTTTTT
-	-	TRBV5-1	TRBJ1-2	CASSLGQPGYGYTF	TGCGCCAGCAGCTTGGGACAGCCCGGCTATGGCTACACCTTC
-	-	TRBV29-1	TRBJ1-2	CSVPIGSYYGYTF	TGCAGCGTCCCGATAGGGAGTTACTATGGCTACACCTTC
TRBD2	-	TRBV18	TRBJ2-7	CASSRGGDKNEQYF	TGTGCCAGCTCACGGGGGGGTGACAAGAACGAGCAGTACTTC
-	-	TRBV10-3	TRBJ1-2	CAISEHEDDSYGYTF	TGTGCCATCAGTGAGCATGAGGACGACAGCTATGGCTACACCTTC
-	-	TRBV19	TRBJ2-7	CASSIWSGPSYEQYF	TGTGCCAGTAGTATCTGGTCTGGGCCCTCCTACGAGCAGTACTTC